A selection of T cell receptor beta chains follows, all from one sample in a study of cytomegalovirus exposure and HLA in healthy donors. The repertoire was sequenced with immunoSEQ multiplex PCR; TCRdb's copy has only in-frame clones and lacks some. This table has some 100,000 clones, about 80% appearing once. Source material: PBMCs. The receptors were gathered from a female donor in good health and CMV-seronegative. Both conserved end residues are part of each CDR3. The D gene is left open where the match is weak. Clone size is stated in some rows and not others, as once, few, many or a class when expanded.

V gene: TRBV7-8
D gene: .
J gene: TRBJ2-2
clone size: .
CDR3 length: 15
CDR3 protein: CASSPPGQNTGELFF
CDR3 DNA: TGTGCCAGCAGCCCGCCGGGACAGAACACCGGGGAGCTGTTTTTT

V gene: TRBV18
D gene: .
J gene: TRBJ1-3
clone size: .
CDR3 length: 16
CDR3 protein: CASSPTRSNSGNTIYF
CDR3 DNA: TGTGCCAGCTCACCAACACGTTCCAACTCTGGAAACACCATATATTTT

V gene: TRBV9
D gene: .
J gene: TRBJ2-1
clone size: .
CDR3 length: 17
CDR3 protein: CASSVDGKSPSYNEQFF
CDR3 DNA: TGTGCCAGCAGCGTAGACGGGAAGTCCCCCTCTTACAATGAGCAGTTCTTC

V gene: TRBV6-1
D gene: TRBD2
J gene: TRBJ2-1
clone size: .
CDR3 length: 14
CDR3 protein: CASSRLAGGNEQFF
CDR3 DNA: TGTGCCAGCAGCCGACTAGCGGGGGGAAATGAGCAGTTCTTC

V gene: TRBV6-1
D gene: TRBD1
J gene: TRBJ1-2
clone size: .
CDR3 length: 14
CDR3 protein: CASTDRGLYYGYTF
CDR3 DNA: TGTGCCAGCACGGACAGGGGGCTGTACTATGGCTACACCTTC

V gene: TRBV4-1
D gene: .
J gene: TRBJ1-5
clone size: .
CDR3 length: 14
CDR3 protein: CASSPRSDNQPQHF
CDR3 DNA: TGCGCCAGCAGCCCCCGGAGCGACAATCAGCCCCAGCATTTT

V gene: TRBV29-1
D gene: .
J gene: TRBJ1-1
clone size: .
CDR3 length: 13
CDR3 protein: CSVVRQLNTEAFF
CDR3 DNA: TGCAGCGTTGTGAGACAACTGAACACTGAAGCTTTCTTT

V gene: TRBV18
D gene: TRBD1
J gene: TRBJ2-5
clone size: .
CDR3 length: 14
CDR3 protein: CASSPGTGPETQYF
CDR3 DNA: TGTGCCAGCTCACCAGGGACAGGGCCAGAGACCCAGTACTTC

V gene: TRBV13
D gene: .
J gene: TRBJ2-3
clone size: .
CDR3 length: 13
CDR3 protein: CASSPEASAGPYF
CDR3 DNA: TGTGCCAGCAGCCCAGAGGCGTCGGCAGGGCCGTATTTT

V gene: TRBV2
D gene: TRBD1
J gene: TRBJ1-4
clone size: .
CDR3 length: 15
CDR3 protein: CAGKDRGNSNEKLFF
CDR3 DNA: TGTGCCGGAAAAGACAGGGGGAATAGTAATGAAAAACTGTTTTTT

V gene: TRBV10-3
D gene: .
J gene: TRBJ2-1
clone size: .
CDR3 length: 15
CDR3 protein: CAISEMQQGNNEQFF
CDR3 DNA: TGTGCCATCAGTGAAATGCAACAGGGAAACAATGAGCAGTTCTTC

V gene: TRBV7-2
D gene: TRBD1
J gene: TRBJ2-7
clone size: .
CDR3 length: 15
CDR3 protein: CASSLVGGTGYEQYF
CDR3 DNA: TGTGCCAGCAGCTTAGTTGGGGGGACAGGCTACGAGCAGTACTTC

V gene: TRBV13
D gene: TRBD2
J gene: TRBJ2-3
clone size: .
CDR3 length: 14
CDR3 protein: CASSLAGGQDTQYF
CDR3 DNA: TGTGCCAGCAGCCTAGCGGGGGGCCAAGATACGCAGTATTTT

V gene: TRBV5-1
D gene: .
J gene: TRBJ2-5
clone size: .
CDR3 length: 12
CDR3 protein: CASSLAMETQYF
CDR3 DNA: TGCGCCAGCAGCTTAGCTATGGAGACCCAGTACTTC

V gene: TRBV9
D gene: .
J gene: TRBJ2-2
clone size: .
CDR3 length: 16
CDR3 protein: CASSGIGGALAGELFF
CDR3 DNA: TGTGCCAGCAGCGGAATAGGGGGGGCGTTGGCCGGGGAGCTGTTTTTT

V gene: TRBV5-1
D gene: .
J gene: TRBJ1-5
clone size: few
CDR3 length: 15
CDR3 protein: CASSLVGGTDQPQHF
CDR3 DNA: TGCGCCAGCAGCTTGGTGGGAGGTACTGATCAGCCCCAGCATTTT

V gene: TRBV15
D gene: .
J gene: TRBJ1-2
clone size: .
CDR3 length: 13
CDR3 protein: CATSSDSLDGYTF
CDR3 DNA: TGTGCCACCAGCAGTGACAGTCTGGATGGCTACACCTTC

V gene: TRBV6-1
D gene: TRBD1
J gene: TRBJ1-6
clone size: .
CDR3 length: 12
CDR3 protein: CASSVQGPPLHF
CDR3 DNA: TGTGCCAGCAGTGTACAGGGGCCACCCCTCCACTTT

V gene: TRBV7-9
D gene: .
J gene: TRBJ2-7
clone size: .
CDR3 length: 13
CDR3 protein: CASSPTGFYEQYF
CDR3 DNA: TGTGCCAGCAGCCCGACGGGATTCTACGAGCAGTACTTC

V gene: TRBV6-4
D gene: .
J gene: TRBJ2-3
clone size: many
CDR3 length: 14
CDR3 protein: CASSDGGATDTQYF
CDR3 DNA: TGTGCCAGCAGTGATGGGGGGGCCACAGATACGCAGTATTTT

V gene: TRBV7-2
D gene: .
J gene: TRBJ1-5
clone size: once
CDR3 length: 14
CDR3 protein: CASSQDSPGQPQHF
CDR3 DNA: TGTGCCAGCAGCCAGGACAGTCCCGGGCAGCCCCAGCATTTT

V gene: TRBV10-2
D gene: .
J gene: TRBJ1-1
clone size: .
CDR3 length: 13
CDR3 protein: CASSRDTYTKAFF
CDR3 DNA: TGCGCCAGCAGCCGGGACACCTACACTAAAGCTTTCTTT

V gene: TRBV30
D gene: .
J gene: TRBJ1-2
clone size: .
CDR3 length: 14
CDR3 protein: CAWRGSGPHYGYTF
CDR3 DNA: TGTGCCTGGAGGGGCTCCGGCCCTCACTATGGCTACACCTTC

V gene: TRBV6-5
D gene: .
J gene: TRBJ2-7
clone size: few
CDR3 length: 14
CDR3 protein: CASSYSVQDYEQYF
CDR3 DNA: TGTGCCAGCAGTTACTCGGTCCAGGATTACGAGCAGTACTTC

V gene: TRBV11-2
D gene: .
J gene: TRBJ1-1
clone size: once
CDR3 length: 12
CDR3 protein: CASSPLSTEAFF
CDR3 DNA: TGTGCCAGCAGCCCCTTGTCCACTGAAGCTTTCTTT

V gene: TRBV4-2
D gene: .
J gene: TRBJ1-6
clone size: few
CDR3 length: 11
CDR3 protein: CASSQGGPLHF
CDR3 DNA: TGTGCCAGCAGCCAAGGGGGCCCCCTCCACTTT

V gene: TRBV5-1
D gene: TRBD2
J gene: TRBJ2-5
clone size: .
CDR3 length: 16
CDR3 protein: CASSGTSGGSWETQYF
CDR3 DNA: TGCGCCAGCAGCGGAACTAGCGGGGGTTCCTGGGAGACCCAGTACTTC

V gene: TRBV4-1
D gene: .
J gene: TRBJ2-7
clone size: few
CDR3 length: 17
CDR3 protein: CASSVTGPDSNVYEQYF
CDR3 DNA: TGCGCCAGCAGCGTCACCGGGCCGGACTCCAACGTCTACGAGCAGTACTTC

V gene: TRBV29-1
D gene: TRBD1
J gene: TRBJ1-6
clone size: .
CDR3 length: 13
CDR3 protein: CSVSGGRNSPLHF
CDR3 DNA: TGCAGCGTTTCAGGGGGTAGAAATTCACCCCTCCACTTT